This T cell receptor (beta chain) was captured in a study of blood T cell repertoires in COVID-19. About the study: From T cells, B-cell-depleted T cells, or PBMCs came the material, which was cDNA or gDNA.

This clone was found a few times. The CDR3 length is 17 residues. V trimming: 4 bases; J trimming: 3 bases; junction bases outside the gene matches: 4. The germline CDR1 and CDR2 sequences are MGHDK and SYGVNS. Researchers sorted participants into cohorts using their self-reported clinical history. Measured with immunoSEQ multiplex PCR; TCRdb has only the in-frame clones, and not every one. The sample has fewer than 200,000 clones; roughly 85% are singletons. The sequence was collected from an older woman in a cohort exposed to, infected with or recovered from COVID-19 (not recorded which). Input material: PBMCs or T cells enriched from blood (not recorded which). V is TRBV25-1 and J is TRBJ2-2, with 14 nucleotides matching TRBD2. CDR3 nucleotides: TGTGCCAGCAGTGGAGGACTAGCGGGAGGTGACACCGGGGAGCTGTTTTTT. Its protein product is CASSGGLAGGDTGELFF.